The sequence of this TCR beta chain was determined in a study of T cell repertoires in cytomegalovirus infection. This clonotype was seen at least ten times. TCRdb called the reads again in MiXCR, with one record for every CDR3 protein. Of about 180,000 distinct CDR3 sequences listed, roughly an eighth are singletons. Germline CDR1 and CDR2: MNHNY and SVGAGI (reference sequence). V gave up 10 bases and J gave up 9 bases, with 10 bases separating them. The CDR3 spans 10 residues. This receptor was taken from a human donor in good health (CMV status not recorded). Some clones in this sample may be carry-over from other donors' samples. The source material was PBMCs. The chain links TRBV6-6 to TRBJ2-4; perhaps TRBD2 as D (5 bases). In nucleotides, the CDR3 is TGTGCCACCGGACTCGGCATTCAGTACTTC. It is translated as CATGLGIQYF.